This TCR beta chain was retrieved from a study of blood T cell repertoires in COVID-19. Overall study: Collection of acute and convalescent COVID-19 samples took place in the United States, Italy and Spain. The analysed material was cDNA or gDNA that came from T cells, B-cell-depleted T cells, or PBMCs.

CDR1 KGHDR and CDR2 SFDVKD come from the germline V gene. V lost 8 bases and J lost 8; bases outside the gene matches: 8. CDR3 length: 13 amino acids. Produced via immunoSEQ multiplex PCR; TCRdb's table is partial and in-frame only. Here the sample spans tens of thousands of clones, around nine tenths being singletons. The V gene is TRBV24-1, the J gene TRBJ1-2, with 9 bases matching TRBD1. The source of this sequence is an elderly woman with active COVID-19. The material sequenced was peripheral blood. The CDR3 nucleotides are TGTGCCACCAACCCGGGACAGGGTTCAGGCTACACCTTC. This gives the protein CATNPGQGSGYTF.